Presented here are 31 T cell receptor beta chains from one specimen sequenced in a study of shared clonotypes between healthy human individuals. Method: immunoSEQ multiplex PCR; TCRdb's copy keeps in-frame clones and lacks some. The sample comprises some 2.1 million clones, roughly 94% of which are singletons, and around 0.13% rests with the top ten. The sequenced material came from naive CD4+ T cells sorted from blood. Subset indicated: CD45RA+ positively selected. The receptors originated from a man between 18 and 35 years old in good health.

The chain has TRBV27 and TRBJ1-1; 9 bases line up with TRBD1. V shed 3 bases and J 4 bases; nucleotides not matched to a gene: 6. This CDR3 spans 15 amino acids. CDR1 is MNHEY, CDR2 SMNVEV, per germline (reference sequence). In DNA, the CDR3 is TGTGCCAGCAGTTTGGGGGACAGGGAGGGCACTGAAGCTTTCTTT. Protein product: CASSLGDREGTEAFF.

V is TRBV18 and J is TRBJ1-3; D unclear. Trimming left V 5 bases short and J 0 bases short, with 8 bases between. This CDR3 is built from 14 residues. Germline CDR1 KGHSH, CDR2 LQKENI. CDR3 sequence reads: CASSSKDSGNTIYF. The CDR3 DNA reads TGTGCCAGCTCATCGAAGGACTCTGGAAACACCATATATTTT.

The chain carries TRBV4-3 and TRBJ2-6, with D maybe TRBD1 (5 bases). From germline, CDR1 is LGHNA and CDR2 YSLEER. With 0 bases removed from V and 0 bases from J, the gap between germline ends came to 12 bases. This CDR3 has 18 amino acids. Here the CDR3 DNA reads TGCGCCAGCAGCCAAGAAACGGCAGGGCCCTCTGGGGCCAACGTCCTGACTTTC. This gives the protein CASSQETAGPSGANVLTF.

V and J are TRBV11-2 and TRBJ2-5; a possible D gene is TRBD2 (7 bases). Trimming took 2 bases from V and 5 from J, leaving 18 bases between them. The germline V gene encodes CDR1 SGHAT and CDR2 FQNNGV. The CDR3 contains 16 residues. The CDR3 here is CASSLSGPGGRETQYF. The CDR3 nucleotides are TGTGCCAGCAGCTTATCGGGCCCCGGGGGGCGGGAGACCCAGTACTTC.

The table lists this clone with a count of one. The V call is TRBV5-1, the J call TRBJ1-6; D uncertain. V was cut by 6 bases and J by 6 bases, with 7 bases left in between. CDR3 size: 12 residues. In germline, CDR1 is SGHRS, CDR2 YFSETQ. The CDR3: CASKKGNSPLHF. In nucleotides, the CDR3 is TGCGCCAGCAAAAAGGGTAATTCACCCCTCCACTTT.

V gene TRBV9 combines with J gene TRBJ1-6; maybe TRBD1 (6 bases). Trimming left V 9 bases short and J 11 bases short, with 15 bases between. The CDR3 has 12 residues. Germline assignment: CDR1 SGDLS and CDR2 YYNGEE. CDR3 residues: CATTGGETPLHF. CDR3 in DNA: TGTGCCACGACAGGTGGTGAGACACCCCTCCACTTT.

CDR3 bases: TGTGCCAGCAGTGAAGCGCCGGGACCTAAGACAGATACGCAGTATTTT. Residues: CASSEAPGPKTDTQYF. The chain employs TRBV2 and TRBJ2-3; perhaps D is TRBD1 or TRBD2 (5 bases each). This CDR3 has 16 amino acids. V was clipped by 0 bases and J by 3 bases, with 13 bases between them. The V gene's germline CDR1 is SNHLY and CDR2 FYNNEI.

The chain has TRBV5-5 and TRBJ1-6; D is possibly TRBD1 (5 bases). The germline CDR1 and CDR2 sequences are SGHKS and YYEKEE (reference sequence). CDR3 length: 16 amino acids. With 1 base removed from V and 5 bases from J, the gap between germline ends came to 13 bases. The CDR3 DNA is TGTGCCAGCAGCTTGTCGGGGGGATGGAATAATTCACCCCTCCACTTT. Translated, it gives CASSLSGGWNNSPLHF.

The chain carries TRBV25-1 and TRBJ2-1, with 10 bases aligning to TRBD2. CDR1 MGHDK and CDR2 SYGVNS come from the germline V gene. The CDR3 runs 16 residues. Trimming at V came to 3 bases and at J to 0 bases, leaving 2 bases not matched to a gene. In DNA form, the CDR3 reads TGTGCCAGCAGTGATCGGACTAGCGGCTCCTACAATGAGCAGTTCTTC. This encodes CASSDRTSGSYNEQFF.

As regards this clone: The same CDR3 also results from other DNA sequences found in this sample. The chain carries TRBV9 and TRBJ1-4; 8 nucleotides match TRBD1. The germline V gene encodes CDR1 SGDLS and CDR2 YYNGEE. With 2 bases clipped from V and 5 bases from J, the junction kept 5 bases outside the gene matches. There are 15 residues in the CDR3. This CDR3 reads CASSVDRGGNEKLFF. The DNA for the CDR3 is TGTGCCAGCAGCGTCGACAGGGGCGGAAATGAAAAACTGTTTTTT.

The chain couples TRBV30 to TRBJ1-4; D possibly corresponds to TRBD1 (5 bases). Deletions cut 1 base from V and 10 bases from J, with 13 bases between. The CDR3 sequence is 13 residues long. Per germline, CDR1 GTSNPN and CDR2 SVGIG (reference sequence). The CDR3, as DNA: TGTGCCTGGAGTGGTCAGGGAATAGGAAAACTGTTTTTT. Protein product: CAWSGQGIGKLFF.

The chain recombines TRBV11-2 with TRBJ2-1; no definite D call. This CDR3 contains 12 residues. V lost 3 bases and J lost 5, with 5 bases in between. The germline V gene encodes CDR1 SGHAT and CDR2 FQNNGV. DNA for the CDR3: TGTGCCAGCAGCTTTCTAGACAATGAGCAGTTCTTC. Residues: CASSFLDNEQFF.

As concerns this clone: The same CDR3 arises from other DNA sequences in this sample as well. The chain recombines TRBV5-1 with TRBJ2-5; 9 bases are a match to TRBD1. Germline V lookup: CDR1 SGHRS, CDR2 YFSETQ. V shed 3 bases and J 2 bases; nucleotides not matched to a gene: 2. The CDR3 is 14 amino acids. The CDR3 sequence is CASSSTGGQETQYF. The CDR3 nucleotides read TGCGCCAGCAGCTCGACAGGGGGGCAAGAGACCCAGTACTTC.

The chain carries TRBV5-1 and TRBJ1-2; perhaps TRBD1 as D (5 bases). The CDR3 consists of 14 residues. Germline values: CDR1 SGHRS, CDR2 YFSETQ. Trimming took 2 bases from V and 4 from J, leaving 12 bases between them. The CDR3: CASSFITGSYGYTF. DNA for the CDR3: TGCGCCAGCAGCTTTATAACAGGTTCCTATGGCTACACCTTC.

The gene calls are TRBV19 and TRBJ1-4, with D perhaps TRBD1 (5 bases). CDR1 LNHDA and CDR2 SQIVND come from the germline V gene (reference sequence). Deletions cut 6 bases from V and 5 bases from J, with 19 bases between. CDR3 length equals 16 residues. The CDR3 is CASSPGALVPNEKLFF. In nucleotides, the CDR3 is TGTGCCAGTAGCCCCGGGGCTTTGGTGCCCAATGAAAAACTGTTTTTT.

CDR3 in DNA: TGTGCCAGCATGAGAGGGGGACAGGGGAACACTGAAGCTTTCTTT. Translation gives CASMRGGQGNTEAFF. This chain connects TRBV6-5 to TRBJ1-1; 9 nucleotides match TRBD1. The germline V gene encodes CDR1 MNHEY and CDR2 SVGAGI. The junction had 7 bases not matched to a gene; V was cut back by 7 bases and J by 1 base. The CDR3 is 15 residues long.

Comments on this clone: At the DNA level, this CDR3 is encoded by other sequences in the same sample as well. The J gene is TRBJ2-2, the V gene TRBV6-5, with D hard to call. CDR1 is MNHEY and CDR2 is SVGAGI in the germline V gene. V gave up 5 bases and J gave up 1 base, with 8 bases separating them. The CDR3 totals 14 residues. This chain's CDR3 is CASSRGQNTGELFF. The CDR3 coding sequence is TGTGCCAGCAGTCGTGGTCAGAACACCGGGGAGCTGTTTTTT.

There are a few counts of this clone. Other DNA variants within this sample encode the same CDR3. The gene calls are TRBV11-2 and TRBJ2-7, with no clear D. Germline CDR1 reads SGHAT; CDR2 reads FQNNGV. Deletions cut 1 base from V and 3 bases from J, with 4 bases between. CDR3 length: 12 residues. The CDR3: CASSLAGYEQYF. DNA for the CDR3: TGTGCCAGCAGCTTAGCCGGCTACGAGCAGTACTTC.

The V call is TRBV30, the J call TRBJ1-2; 11 bases match TRBD1. V gave up 2 bases and J gave up 7 bases; unmatched junction bases: 12. The germline gives CDR1 GTSNPN, CDR2 SVGIG (reference sequence). CDR3 length: 16 amino acids. The CDR3 coding sequence is TGTGCCTGGAGTCCCGGACAGGGGGCCCAACTGGGTGGCTACACCTTC. This gives the protein CAWSPGQGAQLGGYTF. Variable domain in full (rest from reference TRBV30 and TRBJ1-2): SQTIHQWPATLVQPVGSPLSLECTVEGTSNPNLYWYRQAAGRGLQLLFYSVGIGQISSEVPQNLSASRPQDRQFILSSKKLLLSDSGFYLCAWSPGQGAQLGGYTFGSGTRLTVV.

CDR3 in DNA: TGTGCCAGCAGTGAAGCGGTCTACGGTAATCAGCCCCAGCATTTT. It is translated as CASSEAVYGNQPQHF. This chain joins TRBV6-1 and TRBJ1-5, with D hard to call. Trimming stripped 0 bases from V and 4 bases from J, with 10 bases between. This CDR3 contains 15 residues. Per germline, CDR1 MNHNS and CDR2 SASEGT.

The rearrangement links TRBV7-2 to TRBJ2-7; the match to TRBD2 covers 16 bases. CDR1 and CDR2 (germline): SGHTA, FQGNSA. Germline trimming cut 5 bases from V and 6 bases from J; bases unmatched to any gene: 13. The CDR3 has 18 amino acids. As DNA, the CDR3 is TGTGCCAGCAGCCCGAACCCGGGACTAGCGGGAGGGAAGGGCGAGCAGTACTTC. The encoded protein is CASSPNPGLAGGKGEQYF.

This chain links TRBV27 with TRBJ2-7; D perhaps matches TRBD2 (6 bases). The germline V gene encodes CDR1 MNHEY and CDR2 SMNVEV (reference sequence). This CDR3 is 14 amino acids long. Deletions cut 6 bases from V and 1 base from J, with 13 bases between. CDR3 DNA sequence: TGTGCCAGCAGGGCCAGGGAGGATTCCTACGAGCAGTACTTC. Translating gives CASRAREDSYEQYF.

The chain couples TRBV6-5 to TRBJ2-1, with TRBD2 matching 8 bases. V lost 2 bases to trimming and J lost 4 bases; unmatched junction nucleotides: 4. The CDR3 spans 15 residues. Germline CDR1 reads MNHEY; CDR2 reads SVGAGI. The CDR3 DNA follows: TGTGCCAGCAGTTACGCACTAGCGGTATACAATGAGCAGTTCTTC. It yields the protein CASSYALAVYNEQFF.

This chain connects TRBV5-5 to TRBJ2-7; a possible D gene is TRBD1 (5 bases). Trimming removed 6 bases from V and 6 bases from J, with 25 bases in between. Germline V CDR1 and CDR2: SGHKS, YYEKEE (reference sequence). There are 16 residues in the CDR3. CDR3 sequence reads: CASTLRFQGAYPEQYF. In DNA form, the CDR3 reads TGTGCCAGCACCCTTAGGTTTCAGGGCGCATATCCCGAGCAGTACTTC.

This rearrangement joins TRBV7-2 to TRBJ1-1; no clear D gene. Trimming shortened V by 7 bases and J by 1 base, and 13 bases separated the two germline ends. The CDR3 contains 14 residues. Germline V gene lookup returns CDR1 SGHTA and CDR2 FQGNSA. The CDR3 nucleotides read TGTGCCAGCACGGTGGGTGGGTCGAACACTGAAGCTTTCTTT. Its protein product is CASTVGGSNTEAFF. Full variable domain (remainder filled in from reference TRBV7-2 and TRBJ1-1): GAGVSQSPSNKVTEKGKDVELRCDPISGHTALYWYRQSLGQGLEFLIYFQGNSAPDKSGLPSDRFSAERTGGSVSTLTIQRTQQEDSAVYLCASTVGGSNTEAFFGQGTRLTVV.

A word on this clone: Other DNA sequences of this sample code for an identical CDR3. The V gene is TRBV18, the J gene TRBJ2-2; TRBD2 is a possible D gene (5 bases). V was clipped by 2 bases and J by 2 bases, with 6 bases between them. The CDR3 spans 14 residues. Germline V lookup: CDR1 KGHSH, CDR2 LQKENI. The CDR3 loop is CASSPRTNTGELFF. The CDR3 region has the DNA TGTGCCAGCTCACCAAGGACTAACACCGGGGAGCTGTTTTTT.

The CDR3 DNA follows: TGTGCCAGCTCACCAACAAAATTCTCCTACGAGCAGTACTTC. Protein product: CASSPTKFSYEQYF. The V call is TRBV18, the J call TRBJ2-7; D is unclear. Germline V gene lookup returns CDR1 KGHSH and CDR2 LQKENI. The CDR3 runs 14 residues. V was clipped by 2 bases and J by 0 bases, with 8 bases between them.

CDR3: CASSLKLGTKGETQYF. The CDR3 nucleotides are TGCGCCAGCAGCCTGAAACTGGGGACCAAAGGGGAGACCCAGTACTTC. This chain uses TRBV4-3 with TRBJ2-5; D could derive from TRBD1 or TRBD2 (5 bases each). The germline V gene has CDR1 LGHNA and CDR2 YSLEER. Trimming removed 4 bases at V and 5 bases at J, with 20 bases between. The CDR3 contains 16 residues.

This clone was detected only once. This rearrangement joins TRBV6-6 to TRBJ2-5; tentative D call: TRBD2 (5 bases). Per the germline V gene, CDR1 is MNHNY and CDR2 is SVGAGI (reference sequence). The CDR3 has 14 amino acids. V was shortened by 8 bases and J by 5 bases, with 18 bases between the two germline ends. CDR3 DNA: TGTGCCAGCGCCAGCGGCCTGATGGGGGAGACCCAGTACTTC. It translates to CASASGLMGETQYF.

The chain links TRBV11-3 to TRBJ2-1; TRBD2 matches at 11 bases. V gave up 4 bases and J gave up 4 bases; unmatched junction bases: 3. Germline lookup yields CDR1 SGHNT and CDR2 YENEEA. This CDR3 has 15 amino acids. CDR3 DNA sequence: TGTGCCAGCAGCTGGTCTAGCGGGGGGTACAATGAGCAGTTCTTC. Its protein product is CASSWSSGGYNEQFF.

This chain's CDR3 is CASSPPGQGAGHEQYF. The CDR3 DNA follows: TGTGCCAGCTCACCGCCGGGACAGGGGGCAGGGCACGAGCAGTACTTC. The chain joins TRBV18 to TRBJ2-7; the match to TRBD1 covers 12 bases. Trimming removed 3 bases from V and 5 bases from J; junction bases left unmatched: 8. Germline V CDR1 and CDR2: KGHSH, LQKENI. The CDR3 spans 16 residues. Full variable domain (remainder filled in from reference TRBV18 and TRBJ2-7): NAGVMQNPRHLVRRRGQEARLRCSPMKGHSHVYWYRQLPEEGLKFMVYLQKENIIDESGMPKERFSAEFPKEGPSILRIQQVVRGDSAAYFCASSPPGQGAGHEQYFGPGTRLTVT.